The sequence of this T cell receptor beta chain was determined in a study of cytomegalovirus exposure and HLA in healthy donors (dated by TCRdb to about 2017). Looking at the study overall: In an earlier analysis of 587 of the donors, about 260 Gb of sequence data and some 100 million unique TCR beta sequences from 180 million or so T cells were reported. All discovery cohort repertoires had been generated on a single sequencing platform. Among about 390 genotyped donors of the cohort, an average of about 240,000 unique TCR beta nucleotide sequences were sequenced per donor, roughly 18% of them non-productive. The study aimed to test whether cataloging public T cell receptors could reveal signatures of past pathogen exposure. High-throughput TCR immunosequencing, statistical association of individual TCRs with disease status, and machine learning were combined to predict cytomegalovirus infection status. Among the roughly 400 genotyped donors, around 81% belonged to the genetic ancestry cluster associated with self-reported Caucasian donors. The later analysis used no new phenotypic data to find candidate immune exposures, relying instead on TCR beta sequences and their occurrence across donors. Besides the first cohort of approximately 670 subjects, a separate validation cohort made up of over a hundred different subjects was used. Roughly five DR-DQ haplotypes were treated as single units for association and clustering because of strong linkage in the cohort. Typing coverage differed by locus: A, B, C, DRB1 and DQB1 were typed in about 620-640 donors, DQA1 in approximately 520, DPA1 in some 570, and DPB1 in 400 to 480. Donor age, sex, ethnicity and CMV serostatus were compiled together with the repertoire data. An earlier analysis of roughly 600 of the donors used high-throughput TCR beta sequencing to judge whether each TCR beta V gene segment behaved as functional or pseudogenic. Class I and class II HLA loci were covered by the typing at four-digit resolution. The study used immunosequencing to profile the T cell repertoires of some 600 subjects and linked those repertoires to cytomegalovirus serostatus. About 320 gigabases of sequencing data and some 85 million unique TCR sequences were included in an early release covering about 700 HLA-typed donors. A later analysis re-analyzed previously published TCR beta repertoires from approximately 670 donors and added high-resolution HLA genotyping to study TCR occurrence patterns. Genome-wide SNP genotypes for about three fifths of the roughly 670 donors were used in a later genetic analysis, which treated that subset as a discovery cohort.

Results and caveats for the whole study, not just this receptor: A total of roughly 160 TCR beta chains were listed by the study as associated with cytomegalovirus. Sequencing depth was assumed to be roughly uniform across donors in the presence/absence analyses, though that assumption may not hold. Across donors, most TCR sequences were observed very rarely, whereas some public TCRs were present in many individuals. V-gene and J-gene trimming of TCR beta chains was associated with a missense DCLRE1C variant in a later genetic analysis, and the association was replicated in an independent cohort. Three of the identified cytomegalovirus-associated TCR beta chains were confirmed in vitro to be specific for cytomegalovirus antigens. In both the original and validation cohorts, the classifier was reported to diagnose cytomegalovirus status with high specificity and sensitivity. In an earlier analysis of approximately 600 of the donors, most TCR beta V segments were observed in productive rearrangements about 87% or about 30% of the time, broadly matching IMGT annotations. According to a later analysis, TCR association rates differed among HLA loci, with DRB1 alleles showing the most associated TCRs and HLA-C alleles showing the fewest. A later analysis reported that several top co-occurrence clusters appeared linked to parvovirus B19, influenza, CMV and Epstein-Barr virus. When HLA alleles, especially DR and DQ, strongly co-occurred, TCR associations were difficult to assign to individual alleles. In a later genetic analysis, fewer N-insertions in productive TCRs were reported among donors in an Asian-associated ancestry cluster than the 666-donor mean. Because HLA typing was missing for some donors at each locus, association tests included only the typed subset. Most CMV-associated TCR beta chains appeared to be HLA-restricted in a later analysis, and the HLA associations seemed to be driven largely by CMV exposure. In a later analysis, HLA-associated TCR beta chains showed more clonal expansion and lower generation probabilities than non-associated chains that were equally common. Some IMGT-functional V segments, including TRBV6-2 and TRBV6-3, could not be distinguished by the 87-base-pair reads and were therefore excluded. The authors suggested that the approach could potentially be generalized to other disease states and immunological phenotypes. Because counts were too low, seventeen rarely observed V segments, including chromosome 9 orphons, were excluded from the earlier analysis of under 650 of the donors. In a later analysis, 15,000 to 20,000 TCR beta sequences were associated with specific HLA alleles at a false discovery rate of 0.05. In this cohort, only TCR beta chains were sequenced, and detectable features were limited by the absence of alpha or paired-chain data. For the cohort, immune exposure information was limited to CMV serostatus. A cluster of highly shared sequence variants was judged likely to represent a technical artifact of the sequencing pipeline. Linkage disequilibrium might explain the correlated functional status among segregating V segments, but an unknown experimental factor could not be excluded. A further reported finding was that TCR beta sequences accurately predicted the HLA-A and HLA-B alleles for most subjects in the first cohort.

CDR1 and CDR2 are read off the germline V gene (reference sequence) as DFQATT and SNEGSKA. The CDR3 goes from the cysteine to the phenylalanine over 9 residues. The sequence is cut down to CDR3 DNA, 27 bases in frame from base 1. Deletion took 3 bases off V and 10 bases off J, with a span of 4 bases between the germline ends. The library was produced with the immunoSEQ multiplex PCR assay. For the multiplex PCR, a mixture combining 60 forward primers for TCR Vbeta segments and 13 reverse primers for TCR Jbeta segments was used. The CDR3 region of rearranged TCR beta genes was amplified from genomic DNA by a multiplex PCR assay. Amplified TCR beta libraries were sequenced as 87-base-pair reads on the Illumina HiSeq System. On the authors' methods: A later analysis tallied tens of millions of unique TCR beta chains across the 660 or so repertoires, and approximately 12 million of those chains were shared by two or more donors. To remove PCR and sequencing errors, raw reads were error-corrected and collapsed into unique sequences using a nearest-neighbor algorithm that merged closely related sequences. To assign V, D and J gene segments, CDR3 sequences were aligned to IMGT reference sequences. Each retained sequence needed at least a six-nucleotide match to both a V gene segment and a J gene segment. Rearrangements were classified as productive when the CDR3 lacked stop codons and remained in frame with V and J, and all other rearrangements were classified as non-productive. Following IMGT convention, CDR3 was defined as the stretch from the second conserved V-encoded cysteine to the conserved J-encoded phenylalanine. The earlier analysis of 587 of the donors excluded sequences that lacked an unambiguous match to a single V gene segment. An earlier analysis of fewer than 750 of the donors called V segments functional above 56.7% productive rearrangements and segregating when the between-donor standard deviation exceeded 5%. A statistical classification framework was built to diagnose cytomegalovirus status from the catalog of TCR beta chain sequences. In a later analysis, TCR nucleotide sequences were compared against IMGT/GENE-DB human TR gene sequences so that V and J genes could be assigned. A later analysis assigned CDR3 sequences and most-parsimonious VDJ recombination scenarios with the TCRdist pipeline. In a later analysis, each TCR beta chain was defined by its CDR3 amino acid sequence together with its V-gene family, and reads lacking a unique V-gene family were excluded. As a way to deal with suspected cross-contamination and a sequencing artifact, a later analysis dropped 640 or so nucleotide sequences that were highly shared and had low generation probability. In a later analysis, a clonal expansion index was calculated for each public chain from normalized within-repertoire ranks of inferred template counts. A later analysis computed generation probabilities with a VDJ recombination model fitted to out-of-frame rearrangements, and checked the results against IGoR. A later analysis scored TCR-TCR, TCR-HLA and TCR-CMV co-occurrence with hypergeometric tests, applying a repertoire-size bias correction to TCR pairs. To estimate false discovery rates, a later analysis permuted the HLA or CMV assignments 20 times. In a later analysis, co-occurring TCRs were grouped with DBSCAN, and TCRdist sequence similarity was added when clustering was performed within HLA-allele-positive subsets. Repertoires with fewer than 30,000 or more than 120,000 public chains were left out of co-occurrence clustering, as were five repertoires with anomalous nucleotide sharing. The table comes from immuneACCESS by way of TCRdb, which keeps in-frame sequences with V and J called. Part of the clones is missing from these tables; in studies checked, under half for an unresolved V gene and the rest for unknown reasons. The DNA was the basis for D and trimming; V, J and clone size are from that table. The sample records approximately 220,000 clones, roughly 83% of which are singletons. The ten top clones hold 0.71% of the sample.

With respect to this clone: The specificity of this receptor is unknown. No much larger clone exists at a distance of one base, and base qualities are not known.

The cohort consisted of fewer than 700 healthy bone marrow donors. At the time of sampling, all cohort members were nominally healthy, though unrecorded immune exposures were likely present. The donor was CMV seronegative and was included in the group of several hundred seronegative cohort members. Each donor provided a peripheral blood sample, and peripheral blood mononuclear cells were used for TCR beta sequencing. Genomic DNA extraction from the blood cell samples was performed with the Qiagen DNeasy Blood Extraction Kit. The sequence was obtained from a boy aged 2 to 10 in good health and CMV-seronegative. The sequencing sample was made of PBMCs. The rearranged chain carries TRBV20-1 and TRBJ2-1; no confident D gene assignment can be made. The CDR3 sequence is CSASREQFF. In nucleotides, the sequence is TGCAGTGCTAGCCGGGAGCAGTTCTTC.